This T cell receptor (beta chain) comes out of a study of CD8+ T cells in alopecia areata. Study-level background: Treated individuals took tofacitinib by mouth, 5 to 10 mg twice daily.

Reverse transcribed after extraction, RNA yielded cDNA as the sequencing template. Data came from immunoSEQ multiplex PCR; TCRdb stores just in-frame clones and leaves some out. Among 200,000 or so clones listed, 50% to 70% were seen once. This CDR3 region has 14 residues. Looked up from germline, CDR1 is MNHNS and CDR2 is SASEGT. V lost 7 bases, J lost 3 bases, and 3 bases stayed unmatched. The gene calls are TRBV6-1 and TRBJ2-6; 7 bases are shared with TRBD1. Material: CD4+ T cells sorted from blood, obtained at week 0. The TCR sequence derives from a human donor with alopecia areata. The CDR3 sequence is CASTDRVGANVLTF. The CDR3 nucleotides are TGTGCCAGCACCGACAGGGTTGGGGCCAACGTCCTGACTTTC.